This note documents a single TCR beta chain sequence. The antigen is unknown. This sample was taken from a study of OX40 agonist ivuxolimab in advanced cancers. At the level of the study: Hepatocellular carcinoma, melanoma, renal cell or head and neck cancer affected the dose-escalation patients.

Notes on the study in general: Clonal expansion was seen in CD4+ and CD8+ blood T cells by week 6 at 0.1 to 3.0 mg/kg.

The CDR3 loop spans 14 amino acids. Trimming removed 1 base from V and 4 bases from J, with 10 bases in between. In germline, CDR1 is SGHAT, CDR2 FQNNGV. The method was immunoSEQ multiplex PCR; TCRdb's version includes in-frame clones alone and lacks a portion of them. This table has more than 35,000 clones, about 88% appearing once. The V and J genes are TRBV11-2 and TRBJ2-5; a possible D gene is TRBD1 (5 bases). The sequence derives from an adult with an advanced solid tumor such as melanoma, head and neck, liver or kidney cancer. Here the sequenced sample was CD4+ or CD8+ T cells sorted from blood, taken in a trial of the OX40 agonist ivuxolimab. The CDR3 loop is CASSLGQGRETQYF. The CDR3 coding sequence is TGTGCCAGCAGCTTAGGGCAGGGTCGAGAGACCCAGTACTTC.